This T cell receptor (beta chain) was recorded in a study of blood T cell repertoires in COVID-19. Overall study: PBMCs, B-cell-depleted T cells, or T cells were the source of the cDNA or gDNA that made up the material.

Germline CDR1 KGHDR, CDR2 SFDVKD. This CDR3 has 22 amino acids. V lost 1 base and J lost 6; bases outside the gene matches: 18. Data came from immunoSEQ multiplex PCR; TCRdb stores just in-frame clones and leaves some out. The data hold roughly 35,000 clones, with approximately 89% observed a single time. The receptor was derived from a human donor in a cohort sampled during active COVID-19. J is TRBJ1-6 and V is TRBV24-1; TRBD1 agrees at 12 bases. Sequencing was performed on peripheral blood. CDR3 in amino acids: CATSDFNYSGTGGSFGNSPLHF. Here the CDR3 DNA reads TGTGCCACCAGTGATTTCAATTACTCCGGGACAGGGGGCAGTTTCGGTAATTCACCCCTCCACTTT.